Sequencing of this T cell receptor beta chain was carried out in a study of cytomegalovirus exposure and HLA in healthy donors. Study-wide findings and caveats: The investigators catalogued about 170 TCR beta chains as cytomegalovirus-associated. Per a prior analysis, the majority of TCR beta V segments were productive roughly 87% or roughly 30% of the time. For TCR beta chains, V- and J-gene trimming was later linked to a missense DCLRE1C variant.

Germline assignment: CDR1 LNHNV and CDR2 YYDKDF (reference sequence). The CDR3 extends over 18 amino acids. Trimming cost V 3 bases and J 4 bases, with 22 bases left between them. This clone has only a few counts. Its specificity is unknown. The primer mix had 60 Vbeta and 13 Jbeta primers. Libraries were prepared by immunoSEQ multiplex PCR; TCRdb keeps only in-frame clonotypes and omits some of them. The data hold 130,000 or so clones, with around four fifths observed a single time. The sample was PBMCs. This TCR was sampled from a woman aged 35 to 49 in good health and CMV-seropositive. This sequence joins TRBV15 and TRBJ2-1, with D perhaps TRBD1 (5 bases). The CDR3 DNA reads TGTGCCACCAGCAGGGGCGAGTATGGGGCCCCGGCTTACAATGAGCAGTTCTTC. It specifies CATSRGEYGAPAYNEQFF.